This record covers a single T cell receptor (beta chain). The antigen is not known. These data originate in a study of long-term antiretroviral therapy in people with HIV. V was shortened by 5 bases and J by 6 bases, with 25 bases between the two germline ends. The CDR3 contains 17 residues. Per the germline V gene, CDR1 is LNHDA and CDR2 is SQIVND (reference sequence). At the survey level, the v3.0 immunoSEQ assay was run. Data came from immunoSEQ multiplex PCR; TCRdb stores just in-frame clones and leaves some out. The sample carries roughly 40,000 clones, 75% to 90% recorded once. General study findings and limits: Blood dates from the mid-2000s to the late 2010s, possibly under older ART regimens.

The chain carries TRBV19 and TRBJ1-1; D is perhaps TRBD1 (5 bases). The sequence derives from a woman aged 18-29 years with HIV. The sequencing here drew on unsorted PBMCs, taken just before starting antiretroviral therapy. The CDR3: CASSPSSWRGARSEAFF. DNA for the CDR3: TGTGCCAGTAGTCCGAGCTCGTGGAGGGGCGCCCGATCTGAAGCTTTCTTT. Variable domain in full (rest from reference TRBV19 and TRBJ1-1): DGGITQSPKYLFRKEGQNVTLSCEQNLNHDAMYWYRQDPGQGLRLIYYSQIVNDFQKGDIAEGYSVSREKKESFPLTVTSAQKNPTAFYLCASSPSSWRGARSEAFFGQGTRLTVV.